These T cell receptor beta chains were read from a single sample in a study of T cells in Graves' hyperthyroidism and ophthalmopathy. TCRdb itself ran the multiplex PCR reads through MiXCR, one entry per CDR3 protein. The table has around 350,000 distinct CDR3 sequences, approximately 14% seen once; the top ten hold approximately 20%. The specimen was blood. These TCRs come from a woman aged 55 to 70 with Graves' ophthalmopathy. CDR3s include the opening cysteine and the closing phenylalanine or tryptophan. Each record gives: V gene, J gene, clone size, D gene, CDR3 protein, CDR3 DNA. A D gene is named only where the DNA matches it firmly. Size is stated for part of the rows, as once, few or many counts, or as a class when the clone is expanded.

>TRBV20-1|TRBJ1-5|few|NA
CSARAGSGRGYSNQPQHF
TGCAGTGCTAGAGCGGGGAGCGGACGGGGATATAGCAATCAGCCCCAGCATTTT
>TRBV28|TRBJ1-5|many|NA
CASRPPGNQPQHF
TGTGCCAGCAGGCCCCCGGGAAATCAGCCCCAGCATTTT
>TRBV30|TRBJ2-7|many|NA
CAWSTGDYEQYF
TGTGCCTGGAGTACGGGGGACTACGAGCAGTACTTC
>TRBV11-2|TRBJ2-1|many|TRBD1
CASSLGQGLSYLEQFF
TGTGCCAGCAGCTTGGGACAGGGGCTATCTTACTTAGAGCAGTTCTTC
>TRBV12-3/TRBV12-4|TRBJ1-5|many|NA
CASSPRPGQPQHF
TGTGCCAGCAGTCCGCGACCGGGTCAGCCCCAGCATTTT
>TRBV11-2|TRBJ2-1|many|NA
CASSLDLSSHNEQFF
TGTGCCAGCAGCTTAGATTTGAGCTCCCACAATGAGCAGTTCTTC
>TRBV12-3/TRBV12-4|TRBJ2-7|many|NA
CASSSSFGSLHEQYF
TGTGCCAGCAGTTCCTCTTTTGGGAGTCTCCACGAGCAGTACTTC
>TRBV27|TRBJ2-3|NA|TRBD2
CASSSRLAGLDTQYF
TGTGCCAGCAGTTCCAGACTAGCGGGCCTAGATACGCAGTATTTT
>TRBV5-1|TRBJ1-4|many|NA
CASSLRGREEEKLFF
TGCGCCAGCAGCCTCCGGGGCAGGGAAGAAGAAAAACTGTTTTTT
>TRBV7-9|TRBJ1-6|few|NA
CASRAGHNSPLHF
TGTGCCAGCAGAGCAGGACATAATTCACCCCTCCACTTT
>TRBV20-1|TRBJ1-1|NA|NA
CSARDWENTEAFF
TGCAGTGCTAGAGATTGGGAGAACACTGAAGCTTTCTTT
>TRBV12-3/TRBV12-4|TRBJ2-7|many|NA
CASSFRPSPNEQYF
TGTGCCAGCAGTTTTCGTCCCTCTCCCAACGAGCAGTACTTC
>TRBV2|TRBJ2-3|many|TRBD2
CASSASGSRLDTQYF
TGTGCCAGCAGTGCTAGCGGGAGCCGGCTGGATACGCAGTATTTT
>TRBV29-1|TRBJ1-2|many|NA
CSVEERLGGYTF
TGCAGCGTTGAAGAGCGGTTGGGAGGCTACACCTTC
>TRBV2|TRBJ1-1|many|TRBD1
CASSERRGLTEAFF
TGTGCCAGCAGTGAAAGGAGGGGGCTTACTGAAGCTTTCTTT
>TRBV18|TRBJ2-5|few|NA
CASSPLADPETQYF
TGTGCCAGCTCACCACTAGCAGACCCAGAGACCCAGTACTTC
>TRBV28|TRBJ2-4|many|NA
CASSLVGSINIQYF
TGTGCCAGCAGTTTAGTTGGTAGCATAAACATTCAGTACTTC
>TRBV29-1|TRBJ2-1|many|NA
CSVDRDRNNEQFF
TGCAGCGTTGACAGGGATCGGAACAATGAGCAGTTCTTC
>TRBV2|TRBJ1-2|many|NA
CASSAGYYGYTF
TGTGCCAGCAGTGCCGGTTACTATGGCTACACCTTC
>TRBV5-6|TRBJ2-7|few|NA
CASSSVAATYEQYF
TGTGCCAGCAGCTCCGTGGCTGCGACGTACGAGCAGTACTTC
>TRBV20-1|TRBJ2-3|NA|NA
CSATFPAGIDTQYF
TGCAGTGCCACCTTTCCGGCTGGCATAGATACGCAGTATTTT
>TRBV30|TRBJ2-3|NA|NA
CAWRTGAGLTDTQYF
TGTGCCTGGCGCACCGGGGCCGGGCTCACAGATACGCAGTATTTT